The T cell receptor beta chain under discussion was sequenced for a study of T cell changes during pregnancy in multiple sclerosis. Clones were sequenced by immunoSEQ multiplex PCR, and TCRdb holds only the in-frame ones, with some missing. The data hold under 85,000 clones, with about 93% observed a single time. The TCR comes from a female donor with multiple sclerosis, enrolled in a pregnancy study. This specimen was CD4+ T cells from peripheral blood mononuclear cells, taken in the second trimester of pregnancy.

The CDR3 here is CASSLAGQGYEQYF. The CDR3 DNA reads as TGTGCCAGCAGCTTGGCCGGACAGGGCTACGAGCAGTACTTC. The chain links TRBV5-6 to TRBJ2-7; 8 positions match TRBD1. Germline loops: CDR1 SGHDT, CDR2 YYEEEE. V trimming: 0 bases; J trimming: 3 bases; junction bases outside the gene matches: 2. The CDR3 length is 14 residues.